Sequencing of this T cell receptor beta chain was carried out in a study of blood T cell repertoires in COVID-19. Study-wide context: Sites in the United States, Italy and Spain provided acute and convalescent COVID-19 samples.

TCRdb's copy holds only in-frame clones and misses some; the assay was immunoSEQ multiplex PCR. The table includes about 68,000 clones, more than 85% detected once. Germline V CDR1 and CDR2: LNHNV, YYDKDF (reference sequence). CDR3 length: 20 residues. J gave up 2 bases and V 1 base, and 13 bases lay outside the gene matches. Sequences were obtained from peripheral blood. V gene TRBV15 combines with J gene TRBJ2-5; 13 nucleotides line up with TRBD2. The receptor's source is a woman aged 55-69 years with active COVID-19. The CDR3 DNA sequence: TGTGCCACCAGCAGAGGTCGGACTAGCGGGAGCACAGACAAACAAGAGACCCAGTACTTC. This translates into CATSRGRTSGSTDKQETQYF.